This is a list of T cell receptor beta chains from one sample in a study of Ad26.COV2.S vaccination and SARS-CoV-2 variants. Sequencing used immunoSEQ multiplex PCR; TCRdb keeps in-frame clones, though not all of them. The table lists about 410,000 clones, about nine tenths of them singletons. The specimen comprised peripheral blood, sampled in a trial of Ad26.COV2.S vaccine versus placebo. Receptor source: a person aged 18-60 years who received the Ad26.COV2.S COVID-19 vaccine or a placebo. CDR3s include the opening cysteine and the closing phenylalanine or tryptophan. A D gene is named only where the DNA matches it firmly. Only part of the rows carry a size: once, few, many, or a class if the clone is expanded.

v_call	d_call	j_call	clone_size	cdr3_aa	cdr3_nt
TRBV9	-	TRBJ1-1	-	CASKASVGLNTEAFF	TGTGCCAGCAAGGCCTCCGTCGGCCTGAACACTGAAGCTTTCTTT
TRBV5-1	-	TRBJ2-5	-	CASSLRAGREETQYF	TGCGCCAGCAGCTTGAGGGCAGGGCGGGAAGAGACCCAGTACTTC
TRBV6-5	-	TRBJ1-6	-	CASSYYRNSNSPLHF	TGTGCCAGCAGTTACTACAGAAATTCTAATTCACCCCTCCACTTT
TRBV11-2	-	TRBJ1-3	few	CASSLRGVRGSGNTIYF	TGTGCCAGCAGCTTAAGGGGCGTTCGAGGCTCTGGAAACACCATATATTTT
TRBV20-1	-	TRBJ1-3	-	CSASRAKGGNTIYF	TGCAGTGCTAGTCGGGCCAAGGGGGGAAACACCATATATTTT
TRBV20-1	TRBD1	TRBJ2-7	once	CSASPGQGLRYEQYF	TGCAGTGCTAGTCCCGGACAGGGGCTGAGGTACGAGCAGTACTTC
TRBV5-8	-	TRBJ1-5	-	CASHITGIGNQPQHF	TGTGCCAGCCATATCACAGGGATCGGCAATCAGCCCCAGCATTTT
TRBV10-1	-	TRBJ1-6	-	CASSDPRSPLHF	TGCGCCAGCAGTGATCCCCGGTCACCCCTCCACTTT
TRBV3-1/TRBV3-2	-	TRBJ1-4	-	CASSQPTEGFSEKLFF	TGTGCCAGCAGCCAACCGACAGAAGGTTTTAGTGAAAAACTGTTTTTT
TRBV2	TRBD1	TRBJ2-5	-	CASTRDRGIGETQYF	TGTGCCAGCACTCGGGACAGGGGGATCGGAGAGACCCAGTACTTC
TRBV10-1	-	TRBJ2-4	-	CASSDTGTIQYF	TGCGCCAGCTCGGACACTGGGACCATTCAGTACTTC
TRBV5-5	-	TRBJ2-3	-	CASSLGGGGTDTQYF	TGTGCCAGCAGCTTAGGAGGCGGGGGCACAGATACGCAGTATTTT
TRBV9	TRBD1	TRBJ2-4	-	CASSADRGPPSDIQYF	TGTGCCAGCAGCGCGGACAGGGGGCCTCCATCTGACATTCAGTACTTC
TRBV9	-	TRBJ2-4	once	CASSVGGIPTGNIQYF	TGTGCCAGCAGCGTAGGGGGCATCCCTACGGGGAACATTCAGTACTTC
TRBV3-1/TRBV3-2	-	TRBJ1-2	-	CASSPGTSSYGYTF	TGTGCCAGCAGCCCGGGGACTTCTTCTTATGGCTACACCTTC
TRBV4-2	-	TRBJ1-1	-	CASSQVAENTEAFF	TGTGCCAGCAGCCAAGTCGCGGAGAACACTGAAGCTTTCTTT
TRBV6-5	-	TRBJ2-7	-	CASSYSSDGQHEQYF	TGTGCCAGCAGTTACTCTAGCGATGGACAACACGAGCAGTACTTC
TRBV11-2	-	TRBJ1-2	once	CATESAHDYGYTF	TGTGCCACCGAATCCGCACACGACTATGGCTACACCTTC
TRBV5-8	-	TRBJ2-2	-	CASRRVVGELFF	TGTGCCAGCCGACGGGTGGTCGGGGAGCTGTTTTTT
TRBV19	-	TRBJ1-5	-	CASMARRDINQPQHF	TGTGCCAGTATGGCGAGGAGGGACATAAATCAGCCCCAGCATTTT
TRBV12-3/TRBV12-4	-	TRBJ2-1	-	CASSLIGSNEQFF	TGTGCCAGCAGTTTAATTGGCTCCAATGAGCAGTTCTTC
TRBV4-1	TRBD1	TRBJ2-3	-	CASSKTGATDTQYF	TGCGCCAGCTCTAAGACAGGGGCGACCGATACGCAGTATTTT
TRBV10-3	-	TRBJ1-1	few	CAISANTEAFF	TGTGCCATCAGTGCTAACACTGAAGCTTTCTTT
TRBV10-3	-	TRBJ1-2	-	CAISEERGVNYGYTF	TGTGCCATCAGTGAGGAGAGGGGCGTTAACTATGGCTACACCTTC
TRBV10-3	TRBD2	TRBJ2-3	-	CAISDQLAGGAGSTDTQYF	TGTGCCATCAGTGACCAACTAGCGGGGGGCGCGGGGAGCACAGATACGCAGTATTTT
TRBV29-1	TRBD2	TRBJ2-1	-	CSVDGTSGGYNEQFF	TGCAGCGTTGACGGGACTAGCGGGGGATACAATGAGCAGTTCTTC
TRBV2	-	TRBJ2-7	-	CASSEGVGGESSYEQYF	TGTGCCAGCAGTGAAGGGGTCGGGGGCGAAAGCTCCTACGAGCAGTACTTC